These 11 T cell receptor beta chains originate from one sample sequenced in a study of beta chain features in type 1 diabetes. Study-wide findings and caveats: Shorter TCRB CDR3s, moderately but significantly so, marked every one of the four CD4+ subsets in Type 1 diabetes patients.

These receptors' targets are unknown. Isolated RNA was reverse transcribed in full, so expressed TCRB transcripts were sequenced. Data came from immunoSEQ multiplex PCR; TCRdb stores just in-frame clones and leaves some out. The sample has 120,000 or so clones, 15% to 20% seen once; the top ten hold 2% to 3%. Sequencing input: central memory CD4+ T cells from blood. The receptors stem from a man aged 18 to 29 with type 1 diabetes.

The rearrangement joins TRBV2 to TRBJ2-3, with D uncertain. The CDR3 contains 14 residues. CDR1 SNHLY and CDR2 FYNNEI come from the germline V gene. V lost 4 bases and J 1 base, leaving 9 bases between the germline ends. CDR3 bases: TGTGCCAGCAGTGCGTTTGGTGGCACAGATACGCAGTATTTT. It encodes CASSAFGGTDTQYF.

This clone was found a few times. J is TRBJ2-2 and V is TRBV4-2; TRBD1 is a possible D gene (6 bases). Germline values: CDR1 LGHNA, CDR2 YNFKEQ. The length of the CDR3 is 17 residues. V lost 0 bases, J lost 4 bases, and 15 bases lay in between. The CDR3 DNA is TGTGCCAGCAGCCAAGATTATTTGGCAGGGGCCACCGGGGAGCTGTTTTTT. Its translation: CASSQDYLAGATGELFF.

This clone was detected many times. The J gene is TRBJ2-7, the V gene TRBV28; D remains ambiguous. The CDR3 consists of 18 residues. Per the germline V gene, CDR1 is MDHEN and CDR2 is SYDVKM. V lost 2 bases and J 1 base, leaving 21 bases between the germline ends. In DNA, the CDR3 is TGTGCCAGCAGTTTAGGGGTGTGGTTCTCGTCTAAGTCCTACGAGCAGTACTTC. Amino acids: CASSLGVWFSSKSYEQYF.

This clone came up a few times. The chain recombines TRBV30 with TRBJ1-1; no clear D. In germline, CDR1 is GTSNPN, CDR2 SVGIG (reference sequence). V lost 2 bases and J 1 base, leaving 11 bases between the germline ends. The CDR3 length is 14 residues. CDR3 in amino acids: CAWSFRYKNTEAFF. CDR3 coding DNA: TGTGCCTGGAGTTTTCGATACAAGAACACTGAAGCTTTCTTT.

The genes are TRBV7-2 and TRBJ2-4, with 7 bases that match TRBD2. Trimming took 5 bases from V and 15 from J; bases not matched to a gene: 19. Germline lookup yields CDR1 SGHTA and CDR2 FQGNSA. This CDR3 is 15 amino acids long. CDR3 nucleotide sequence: TGTGCCAGCAGCCCCGGGTCGTCGGCGGGACTACATTCGTACTTC. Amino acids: CASSPGSSAGLHSYF.

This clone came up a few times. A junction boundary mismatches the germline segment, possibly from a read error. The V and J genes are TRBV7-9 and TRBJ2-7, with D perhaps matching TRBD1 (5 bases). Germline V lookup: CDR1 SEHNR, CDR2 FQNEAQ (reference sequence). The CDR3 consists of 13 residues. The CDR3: CASSTLQGKSRNF. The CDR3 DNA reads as TGTGCCAGCAGCACCCTGCAGGGAAAGTCAAGGAACTTC. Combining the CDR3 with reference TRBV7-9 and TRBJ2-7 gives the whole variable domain DTGVSQNPRHKITKRGQNVTFRCDPISEHNRLYWYRQTLGQGPEFLTYFQNEAQLEKSRLLSDRFSAERPKGSFSTLEIQRTEQGDSAMYLCASSTLQGKSRNFGPGTRLTVT.

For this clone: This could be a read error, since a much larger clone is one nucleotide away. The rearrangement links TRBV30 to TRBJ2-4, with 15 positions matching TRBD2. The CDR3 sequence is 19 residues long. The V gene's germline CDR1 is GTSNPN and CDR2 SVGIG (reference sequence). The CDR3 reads CAGSPGLAGGWGSKNIQYF. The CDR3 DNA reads TGTGCCGGGAGTCCGGGACTAGCGGGAGGCTGGGGTTCCAAAAACATTCAGTACTTC. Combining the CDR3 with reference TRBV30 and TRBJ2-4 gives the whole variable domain SQTIHQWPATLVQPVGSPLSLECTVEGTSNPNLYWYRQAAGRGLQLLFYSVGIGQISSEVPQNLSASRPQDRQFILSSKKLLLSDSGFYLCAGSPGLAGGWGSKNIQYFGAGTRLSVL.

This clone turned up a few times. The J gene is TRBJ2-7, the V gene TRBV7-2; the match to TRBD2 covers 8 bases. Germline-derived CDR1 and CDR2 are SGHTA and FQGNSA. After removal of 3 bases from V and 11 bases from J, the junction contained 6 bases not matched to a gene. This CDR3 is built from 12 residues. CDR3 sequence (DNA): TGTGCCAGCAGCTTCCAAGCGGGGGATAAGTACTTC. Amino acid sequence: CASSFQAGDKYF.

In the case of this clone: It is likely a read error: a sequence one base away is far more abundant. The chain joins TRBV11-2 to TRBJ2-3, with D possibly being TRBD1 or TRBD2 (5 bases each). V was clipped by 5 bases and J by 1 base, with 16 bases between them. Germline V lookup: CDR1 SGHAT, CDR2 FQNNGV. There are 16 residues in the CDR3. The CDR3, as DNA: TGTGCCAGCAGCCCCGGCCGGGGCCTCCGCACAGATACGCAGTATTTT. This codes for CASSPGRGLRTDTQYF.

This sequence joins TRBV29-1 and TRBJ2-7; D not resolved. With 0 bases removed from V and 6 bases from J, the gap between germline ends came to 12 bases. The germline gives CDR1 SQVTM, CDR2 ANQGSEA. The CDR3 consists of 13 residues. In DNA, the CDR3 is TGCAGCGTTGAAGATTTTGGGCCGGCCGAGCAGTACTTC. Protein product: CSVEDFGPAEQYF.

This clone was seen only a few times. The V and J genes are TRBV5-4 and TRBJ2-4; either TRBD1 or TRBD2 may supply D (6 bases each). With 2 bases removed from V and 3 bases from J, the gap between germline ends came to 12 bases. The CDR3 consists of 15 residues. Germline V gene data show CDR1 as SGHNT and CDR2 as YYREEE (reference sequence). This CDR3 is CASSFGGGGKNIQYF. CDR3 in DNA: TGTGCCAGCAGCTTTGGAGGAGGGGGCAAAAACATTCAGTACTTC.